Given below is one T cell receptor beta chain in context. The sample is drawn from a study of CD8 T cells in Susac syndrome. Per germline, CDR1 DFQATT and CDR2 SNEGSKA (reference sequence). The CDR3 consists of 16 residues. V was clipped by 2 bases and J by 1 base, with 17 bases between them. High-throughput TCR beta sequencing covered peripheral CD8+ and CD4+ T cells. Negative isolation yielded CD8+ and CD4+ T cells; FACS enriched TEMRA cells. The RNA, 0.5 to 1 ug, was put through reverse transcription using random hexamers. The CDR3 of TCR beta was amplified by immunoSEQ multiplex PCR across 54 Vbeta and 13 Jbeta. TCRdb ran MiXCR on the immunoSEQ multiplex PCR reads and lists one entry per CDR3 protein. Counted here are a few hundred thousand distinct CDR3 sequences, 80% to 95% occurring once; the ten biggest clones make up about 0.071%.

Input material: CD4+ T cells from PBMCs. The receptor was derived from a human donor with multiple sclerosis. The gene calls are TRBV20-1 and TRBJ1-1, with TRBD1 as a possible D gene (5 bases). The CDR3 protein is CSARLGGSVTNTEAFF. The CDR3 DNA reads TGCAGTGCTAGACTGGGGGGTTCGGTGACGAACACTGAAGCTTTCTTT.